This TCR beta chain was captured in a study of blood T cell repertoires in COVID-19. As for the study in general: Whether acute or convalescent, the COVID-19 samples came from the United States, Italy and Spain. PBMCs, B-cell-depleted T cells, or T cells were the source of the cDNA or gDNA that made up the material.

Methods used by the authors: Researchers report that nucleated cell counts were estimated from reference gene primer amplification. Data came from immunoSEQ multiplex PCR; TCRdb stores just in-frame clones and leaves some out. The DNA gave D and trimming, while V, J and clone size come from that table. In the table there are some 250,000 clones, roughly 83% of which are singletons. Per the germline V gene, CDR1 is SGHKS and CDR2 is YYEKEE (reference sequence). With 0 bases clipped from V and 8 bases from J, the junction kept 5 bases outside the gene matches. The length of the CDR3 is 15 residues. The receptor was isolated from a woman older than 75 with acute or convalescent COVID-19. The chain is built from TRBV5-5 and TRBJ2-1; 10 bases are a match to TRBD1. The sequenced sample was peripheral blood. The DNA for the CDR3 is TGTGCCAGCAGCTTGGCCGGGACAGGGGTCTATGAGCAGTTCTTC. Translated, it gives CASSLAGTGVYEQFF.